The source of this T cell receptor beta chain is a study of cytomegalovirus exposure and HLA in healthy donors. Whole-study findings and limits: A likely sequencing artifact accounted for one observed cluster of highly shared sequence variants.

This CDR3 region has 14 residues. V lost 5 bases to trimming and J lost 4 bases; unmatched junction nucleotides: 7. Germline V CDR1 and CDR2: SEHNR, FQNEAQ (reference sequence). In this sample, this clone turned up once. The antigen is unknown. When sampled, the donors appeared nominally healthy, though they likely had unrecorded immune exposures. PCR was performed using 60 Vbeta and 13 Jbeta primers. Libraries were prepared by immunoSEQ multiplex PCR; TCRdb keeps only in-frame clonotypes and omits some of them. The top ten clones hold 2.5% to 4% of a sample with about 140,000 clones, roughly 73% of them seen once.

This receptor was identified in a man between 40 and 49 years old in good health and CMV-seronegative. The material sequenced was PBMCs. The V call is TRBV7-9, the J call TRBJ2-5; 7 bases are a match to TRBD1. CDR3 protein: CASSQQGQLETQYF. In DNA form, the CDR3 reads TGTGCCAGCAGCCAACAGGGACAGCTAGAGACCCAGTACTTC.